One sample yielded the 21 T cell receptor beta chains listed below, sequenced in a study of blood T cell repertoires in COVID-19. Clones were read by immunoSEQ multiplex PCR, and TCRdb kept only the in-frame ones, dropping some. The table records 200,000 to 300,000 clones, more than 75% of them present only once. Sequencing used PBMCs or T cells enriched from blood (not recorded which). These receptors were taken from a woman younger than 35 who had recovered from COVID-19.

The DNA for the CDR3 is TGTGCCAGCAGCCGCAGAAACACTGAAGCTTTCTTT. As protein: CASSRRNTEAFF. V is TRBV3-1 (or the pseudogene TRBV3-2) and J is TRBJ1-1, with no clear D. The CDR3 covers 12 residues. The V gene's germline CDR1 is LGHDT and CDR2 YNNKEL (reference sequence). Trimming took 4 bases from V and 2 from J, leaving 5 bases between them.

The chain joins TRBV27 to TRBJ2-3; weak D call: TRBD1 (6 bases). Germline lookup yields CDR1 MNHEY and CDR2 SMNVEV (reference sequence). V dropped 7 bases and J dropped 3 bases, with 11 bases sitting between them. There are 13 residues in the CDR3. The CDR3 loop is CASTRRGTDTQYF. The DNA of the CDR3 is TGTGCCAGCACCCGCAGGGGAACAGATACGCAGTATTTT.

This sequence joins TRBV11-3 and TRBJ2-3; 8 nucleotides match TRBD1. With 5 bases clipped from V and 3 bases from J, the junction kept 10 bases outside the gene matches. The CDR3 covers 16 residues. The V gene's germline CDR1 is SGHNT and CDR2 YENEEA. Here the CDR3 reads CASSPESGGWTDTQYF. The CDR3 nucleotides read TGTGCCAGCAGCCCAGAATCAGGGGGCTGGACAGATACGCAGTATTTT.

The CDR3 nucleotides read TGTGCCAGCTGGGGGCCCCACAATGAGCAGTTCTTC. This codes for CASWGPHNEQFF. The chain is built from TRBV11-2 and TRBJ2-1, with D maybe TRBD1 (6 bases). Germline CDR1 reads SGHAT; CDR2 reads FQNNGV. The CDR3 runs 12 residues. The V and J ends lost 8 bases and 5 bases respectively, with 10 bases between them.

CDR3 residues: CASSLWFGESRYEQYF. The CDR3 DNA reads TGTGCCAGCAGTTTATGGTTCGGAGAGTCAAGATACGAGCAGTACTTC. This sequence joins TRBV28 and TRBJ2-7, with D hard to call. The CDR3 contains 16 residues. Per germline, CDR1 MDHEN and CDR2 SYDVKM. V was pared by 0 bases and J by 4 bases, with 16 bases between.

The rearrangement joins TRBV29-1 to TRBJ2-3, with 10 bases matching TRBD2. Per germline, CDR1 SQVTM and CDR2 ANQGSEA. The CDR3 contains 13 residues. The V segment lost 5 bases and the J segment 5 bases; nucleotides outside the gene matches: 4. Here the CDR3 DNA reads TGCAGCGTTTCGCTAGCGGGAGTAGATACGCAGTATTTT. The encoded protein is CSVSLAGVDTQYF.

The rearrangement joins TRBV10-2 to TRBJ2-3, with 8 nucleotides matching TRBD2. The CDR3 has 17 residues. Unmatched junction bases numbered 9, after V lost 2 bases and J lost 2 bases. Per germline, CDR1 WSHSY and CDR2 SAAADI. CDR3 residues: CASSEVLGTRLTDTQYF. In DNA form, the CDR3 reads TGCGCCAGCAGTGAGGTACTCGGGACTAGACTCACAGATACGCAGTATTTT.

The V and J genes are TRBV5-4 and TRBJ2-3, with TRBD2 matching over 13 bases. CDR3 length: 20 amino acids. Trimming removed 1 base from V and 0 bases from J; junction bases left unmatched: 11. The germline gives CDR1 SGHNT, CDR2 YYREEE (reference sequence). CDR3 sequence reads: CASSLWATSGGGHSTDTQYF. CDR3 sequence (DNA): TGTGCCAGCAGCTTGTGGGCCACTAGCGGGGGGGGCCATAGCACAGATACGCAGTATTTT.

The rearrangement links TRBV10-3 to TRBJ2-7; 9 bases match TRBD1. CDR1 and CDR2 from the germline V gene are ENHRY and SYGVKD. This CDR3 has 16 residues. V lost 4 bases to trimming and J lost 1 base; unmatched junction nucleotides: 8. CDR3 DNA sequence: TGTGCCATCAGTGGGGGCGGGGACAGGGCGTCCTACGAGCAGTACTTC. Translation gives CAISGGGDRASYEQYF.

The CDR3, as DNA: TGCGCCAGCAGCCTGTCCGGGACTAGCGGGGACGCGAACACCGGGGAGCTGTTTTTT. It yields the protein CASSLSGTSGDANTGELFF. The chain joins TRBV4-1 to TRBJ2-2; 13 nucleotides agree with TRBD2. The junction had 8 bases not matched to a gene; V was cut back by 4 bases and J by 0 bases. The CDR3 is made up of 19 amino acids. The germline V gene encodes CDR1 MGHRA and CDR2 YSYEKL.

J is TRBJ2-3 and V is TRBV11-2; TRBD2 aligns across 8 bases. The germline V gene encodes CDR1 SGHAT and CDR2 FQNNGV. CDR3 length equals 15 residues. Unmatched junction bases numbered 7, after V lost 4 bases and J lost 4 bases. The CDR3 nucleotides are TGTGCCAGCAGCTACTACAGCGGGAGTGCAGATACGCAGTATTTT. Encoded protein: CASSYYSGSADTQYF.

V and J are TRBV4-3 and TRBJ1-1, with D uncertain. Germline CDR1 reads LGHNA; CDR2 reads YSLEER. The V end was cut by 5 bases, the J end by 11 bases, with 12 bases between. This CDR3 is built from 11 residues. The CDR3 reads CASSGGGGAFF. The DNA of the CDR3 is TGCGCCAGCAGCGGAGGTGGTGGGGCTTTCTTT.

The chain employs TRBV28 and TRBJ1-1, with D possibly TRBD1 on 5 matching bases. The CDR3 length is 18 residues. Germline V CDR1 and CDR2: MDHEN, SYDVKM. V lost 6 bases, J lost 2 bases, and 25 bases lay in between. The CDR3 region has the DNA TGTGCCAGCAGATTCCTTGGGGGGTTGATTAATGATAACACTGAAGCTTTCTTT. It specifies CASRFLGGLINDNTEAFF.

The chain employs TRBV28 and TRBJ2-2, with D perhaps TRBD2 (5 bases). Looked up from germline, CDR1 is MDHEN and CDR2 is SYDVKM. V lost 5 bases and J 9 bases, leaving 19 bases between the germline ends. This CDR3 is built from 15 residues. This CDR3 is CASSPPAEGPRELFF. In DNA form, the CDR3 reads TGTGCCAGCAGTCCTCCGGCTGAGGGCCCGAGGGAGCTGTTTTTT.

CDR3 region: CASSPLQGQNTEAFF. The DNA for the CDR3 is TGCGCCAGCAGCCCGTTACAGGGGCAGAACACTGAAGCTTTCTTT. This chain uses TRBV5-1 with TRBJ1-1; 7 bases are a match to TRBD1. The germline V gene has CDR1 SGHRS and CDR2 YFSETQ. The length of the CDR3 is 15 residues. The junction had 7 bases not matched to a gene; V was cut back by 4 bases and J by 1 base.

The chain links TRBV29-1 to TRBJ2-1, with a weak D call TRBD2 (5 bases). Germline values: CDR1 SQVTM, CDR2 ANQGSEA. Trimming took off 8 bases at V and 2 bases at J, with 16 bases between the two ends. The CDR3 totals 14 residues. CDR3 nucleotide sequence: TGCAGCACCCGGACTGGCGAGGCCTACAATGAGCAGTTCTTC. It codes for CSTRTGEAYNEQFF.

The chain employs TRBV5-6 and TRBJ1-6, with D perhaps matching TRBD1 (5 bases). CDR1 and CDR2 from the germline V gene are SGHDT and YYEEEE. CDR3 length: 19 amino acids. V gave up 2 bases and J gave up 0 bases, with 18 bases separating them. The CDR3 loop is CASSLGPDMATSYNSPLHF. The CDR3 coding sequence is TGTGCCAGCAGCTTAGGACCGGACATGGCTACCTCCTATAATTCACCCCTCCACTTT.

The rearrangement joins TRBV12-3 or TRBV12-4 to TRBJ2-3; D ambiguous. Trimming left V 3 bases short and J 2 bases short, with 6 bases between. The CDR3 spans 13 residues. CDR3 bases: TGTGCCAGCAGTTTGTTTAACACAGATACGCAGTATTTT. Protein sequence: CASSLFNTDTQYF.

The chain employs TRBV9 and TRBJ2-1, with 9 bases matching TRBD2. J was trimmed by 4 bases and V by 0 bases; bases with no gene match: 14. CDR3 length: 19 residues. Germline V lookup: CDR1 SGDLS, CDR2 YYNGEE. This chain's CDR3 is CASSVGPPRGAGGYNEQFF. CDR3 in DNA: TGTGCCAGCAGCGTAGGCCCCCCCCGCGGAGCGGGAGGATACAATGAGCAGTTCTTC.

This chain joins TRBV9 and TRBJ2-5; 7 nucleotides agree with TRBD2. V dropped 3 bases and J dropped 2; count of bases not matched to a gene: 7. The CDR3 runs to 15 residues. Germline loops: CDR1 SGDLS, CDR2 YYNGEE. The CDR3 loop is CASSGLSGVQETQYF. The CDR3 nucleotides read TGTGCCAGCAGCGGATTGAGCGGGGTACAAGAGACCCAGTACTTC.

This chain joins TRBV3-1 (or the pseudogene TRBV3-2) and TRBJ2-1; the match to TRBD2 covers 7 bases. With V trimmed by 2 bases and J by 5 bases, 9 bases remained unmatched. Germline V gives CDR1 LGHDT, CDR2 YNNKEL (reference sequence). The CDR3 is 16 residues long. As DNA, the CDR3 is TGTGCCAGCAGCCAAATGGCGGGAGTAAGTAACAATGAGCAGTTCTTC. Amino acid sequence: CASSQMAGVSNNEQFF.